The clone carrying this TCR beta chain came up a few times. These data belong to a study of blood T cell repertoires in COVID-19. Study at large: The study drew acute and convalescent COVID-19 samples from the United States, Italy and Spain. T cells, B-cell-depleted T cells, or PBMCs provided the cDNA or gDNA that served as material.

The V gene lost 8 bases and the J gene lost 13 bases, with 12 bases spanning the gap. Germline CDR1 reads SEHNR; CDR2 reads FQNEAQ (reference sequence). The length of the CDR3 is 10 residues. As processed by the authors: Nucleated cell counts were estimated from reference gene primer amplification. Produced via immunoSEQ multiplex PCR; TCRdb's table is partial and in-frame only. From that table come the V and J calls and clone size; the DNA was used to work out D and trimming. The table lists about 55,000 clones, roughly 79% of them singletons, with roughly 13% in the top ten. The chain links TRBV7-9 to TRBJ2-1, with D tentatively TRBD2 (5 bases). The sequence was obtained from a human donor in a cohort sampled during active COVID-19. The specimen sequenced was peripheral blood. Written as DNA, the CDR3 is TGTGCCAGCTCTATGGAGGAACAGTTCTTC. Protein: CASSMEEQFF.